This T cell receptor (beta chain) is drawn from a study of early T cells in non-severe SARS-CoV-2 infection. Study context: Investigators sequenced bulk RNA drawn from unsorted whole blood, and chains remained unpaired. Points from the study as a whole: Missing private and CD4 specificities, VDJdb matching favored anti-spike CD8 responses.

Of note for this clonotype: The antigen is not known.

In the library, individual cDNA molecules carried attached unique molecular identifiers. TCRdb redid the calling of the 5' RACE reads with MiXCR, one entry per CDR3 protein. Of 25,000 to 30,000 distinct CDR3 sequences in the sample, approximately 4% were seen once. Unmatched junction bases numbered 3, after V lost 2 bases and J lost 4 bases. This CDR3 spans 15 amino acids. Germline V gives CDR1 LGHNA, CDR2 YSLEER. The sequenced sample was whole blood. This chain uses TRBV4-3 with TRBJ2-1, with 9 bases aligning to TRBD2. The clonotype comes from an adult who was a healthcare worker with PCR-confirmed SARS-CoV-2 infection or an uninfected control (not recorded which). The CDR3 is CASSQLAGPYNEQFF. The CDR3 DNA reads as TGCGCCAGCAGCCAACTAGCGGGACCTTACAATGAGCAGTTCTTC.